Detailed here is one T cell receptor beta chain. The sample is drawn from a study of shared clonotypes between healthy human individuals. Looking at the study overall: Samples came from two female and a few male donors aged 18 to 49.

Clones were sequenced by immunoSEQ multiplex PCR, and TCRdb holds only the in-frame ones, with some missing. This table holds some 360,000 clones, about 73% found once. Free of recent acute infections or vaccinations, the donors were healthy HIV-negative adults. The donors, all of them Caucasian adults, lived in Nashville, Tennessee. Trimming stripped 5 bases from V and 0 bases from J, with 15 bases between. The germline CDR1 and CDR2 sequences are SQVTM and ANQGSEA. The CDR3 runs to 15 residues. The chain employs TRBV29-1 and TRBJ2-3; no firm D call. This sequence was found in a young man in good health. Sequenced sample: memory CD4+ T cells sorted from blood. Indicated subset: CD45RA-negative fraction. CDR3 residues: CSVHKAGTSTDTQYF. CDR3 DNA sequence: TGCAGCGTTCATAAGGCCGGAACTAGCACAGATACGCAGTATTTT.